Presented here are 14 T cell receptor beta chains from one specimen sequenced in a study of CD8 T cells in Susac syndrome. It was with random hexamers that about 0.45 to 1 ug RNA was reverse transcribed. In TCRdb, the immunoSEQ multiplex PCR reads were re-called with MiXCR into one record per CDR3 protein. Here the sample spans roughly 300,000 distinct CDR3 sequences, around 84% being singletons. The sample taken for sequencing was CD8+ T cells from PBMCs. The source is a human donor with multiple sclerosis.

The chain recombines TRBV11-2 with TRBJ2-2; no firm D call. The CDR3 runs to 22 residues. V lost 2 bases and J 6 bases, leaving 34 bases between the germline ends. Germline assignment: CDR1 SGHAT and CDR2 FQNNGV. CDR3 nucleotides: TGTGCCAGCAGCTTAACCGTCGGGCTTCTGGGAAGTCATTTGGTTCTCGCCGGGGAGCTGTTTTTT. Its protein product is CASSLTVGLLGSHLVLAGELFF.

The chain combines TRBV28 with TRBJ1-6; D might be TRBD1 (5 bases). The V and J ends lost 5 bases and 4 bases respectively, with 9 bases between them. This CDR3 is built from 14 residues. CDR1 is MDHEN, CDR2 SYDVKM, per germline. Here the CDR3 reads CASSLQGYNSPLHF. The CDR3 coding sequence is TGTGCCAGCAGTCTTCAGGGATATAATTCACCCCTCCACTTT.

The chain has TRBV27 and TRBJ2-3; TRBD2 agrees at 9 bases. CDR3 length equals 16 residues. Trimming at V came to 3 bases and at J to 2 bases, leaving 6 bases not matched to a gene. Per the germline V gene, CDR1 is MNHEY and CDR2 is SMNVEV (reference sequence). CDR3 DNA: TGTGCCAGCAGTTTGAAGGCTAGCGGGACCACAGATACGCAGTATTTT. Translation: CASSLKASGTTDTQYF.

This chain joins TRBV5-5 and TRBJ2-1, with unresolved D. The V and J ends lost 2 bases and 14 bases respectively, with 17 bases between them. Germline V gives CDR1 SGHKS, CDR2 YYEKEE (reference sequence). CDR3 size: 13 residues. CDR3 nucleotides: TGTGCCAGCAGCTTTCTCAGACTCCGAGAGGAGTTCTTC. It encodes CASSFLRLREEFF.

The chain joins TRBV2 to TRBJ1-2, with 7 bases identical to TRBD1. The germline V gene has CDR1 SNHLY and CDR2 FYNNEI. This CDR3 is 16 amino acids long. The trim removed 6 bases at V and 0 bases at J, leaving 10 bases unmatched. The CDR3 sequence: CASSHTRGDSNYGYTF. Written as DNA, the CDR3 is TGTGCCAGCAGCCATACCAGGGGGGATTCTAACTATGGCTACACCTTC.

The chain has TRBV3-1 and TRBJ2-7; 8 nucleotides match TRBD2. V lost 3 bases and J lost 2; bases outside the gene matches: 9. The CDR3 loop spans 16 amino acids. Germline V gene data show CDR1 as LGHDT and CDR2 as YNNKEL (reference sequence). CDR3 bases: TGTGCCAGCAGCCATGAACTAGCGGCCTACCCCTACGAGCAGTACTTC. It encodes CASSHELAAYPYEQYF.

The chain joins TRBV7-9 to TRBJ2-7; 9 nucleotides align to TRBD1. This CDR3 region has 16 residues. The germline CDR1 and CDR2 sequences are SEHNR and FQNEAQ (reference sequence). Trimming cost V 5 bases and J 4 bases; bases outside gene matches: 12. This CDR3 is CASSPQPGQGPYEQYF. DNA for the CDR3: TGTGCCAGCAGCCCTCAACCGGGACAGGGCCCTTACGAGCAGTACTTC.

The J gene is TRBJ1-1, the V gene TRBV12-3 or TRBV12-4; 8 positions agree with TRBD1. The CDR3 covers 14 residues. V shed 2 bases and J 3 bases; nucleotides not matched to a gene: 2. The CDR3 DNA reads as TGTGCCAGCAGTTTACAGGGGGCGGACACTGAAGCTTTCTTT. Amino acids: CASSLQGADTEAFF.

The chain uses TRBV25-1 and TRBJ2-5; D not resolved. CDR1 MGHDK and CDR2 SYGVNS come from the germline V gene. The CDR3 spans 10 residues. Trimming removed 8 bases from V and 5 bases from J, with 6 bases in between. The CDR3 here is CASGMETQYF. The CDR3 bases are TGTGCCAGCGGAATGGAGACCCAGTACTTC.

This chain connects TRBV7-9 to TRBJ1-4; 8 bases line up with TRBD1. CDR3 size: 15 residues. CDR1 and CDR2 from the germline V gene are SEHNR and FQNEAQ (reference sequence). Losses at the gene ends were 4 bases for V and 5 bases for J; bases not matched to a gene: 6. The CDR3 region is CASSYQDRANEKLFF. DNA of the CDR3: TGTGCCAGCAGCTATCAGGACAGGGCGAATGAAAAACTGTTTTTT.

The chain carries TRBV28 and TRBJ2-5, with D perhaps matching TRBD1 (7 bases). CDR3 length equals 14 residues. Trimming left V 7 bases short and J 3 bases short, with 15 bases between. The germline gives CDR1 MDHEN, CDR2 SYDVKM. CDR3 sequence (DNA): TGTGCCAGCACCTCAGGGGGGTCGAAAGAGACCCAGTACTTC. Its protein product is CASTSGGSKETQYF.

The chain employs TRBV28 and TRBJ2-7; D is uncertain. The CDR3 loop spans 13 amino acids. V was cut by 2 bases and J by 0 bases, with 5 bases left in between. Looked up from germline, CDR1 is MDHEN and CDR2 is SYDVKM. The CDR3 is CASSLIFSYEQYF. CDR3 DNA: TGTGCCAGCAGTTTAATCTTCTCCTACGAGCAGTACTTC.

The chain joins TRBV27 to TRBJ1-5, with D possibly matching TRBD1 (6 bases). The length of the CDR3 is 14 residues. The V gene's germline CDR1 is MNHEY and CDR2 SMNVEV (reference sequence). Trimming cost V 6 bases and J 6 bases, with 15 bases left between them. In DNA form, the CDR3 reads TGTGCCAGCAGCGGGGGGGCCTCAGGTCAGCCCCAGCATTTT. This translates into CASSGGASGQPQHF.

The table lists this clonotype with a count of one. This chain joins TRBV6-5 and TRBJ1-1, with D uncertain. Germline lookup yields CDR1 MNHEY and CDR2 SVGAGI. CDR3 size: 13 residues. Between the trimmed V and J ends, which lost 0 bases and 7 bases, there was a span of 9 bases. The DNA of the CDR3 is TGTGCCAGCAGTTACTCGCGGGGAGTTGAAGCTTTCTTT. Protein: CASSYSRGVEAFF.